This entry is about one T cell receptor (beta chain). Authors' processing steps: Amplification from reference gene primers served as the basis for estimated nucleated cell counts. The repertoire was sequenced with immunoSEQ multiplex PCR; TCRdb's copy has only in-frame clones and lacks some. V and J calls and clone size follow that table, whereas D and trimming were derived from the DNA. The sample holds some 250,000 clones, roughly 85% seen once. This sample was taken from a study of blood T cell repertoires in COVID-19. Study at large: PBMCs, B-cell-depleted T cells, or T cells were the source of the cDNA or gDNA that made up the material.

Germline V gives CDR1 WSHSY, CDR2 SAAADI. Trimming removed 6 bases from V and 0 bases from J; junction bases left unmatched: 0. CDR3 length: 16 residues. Sequenced sample: peripheral blood. The receptor was isolated from a man under 40 who had recovered from COVID-19. The V call is TRBV10-2, the J call TRBJ2-6; 12 nucleotides align to TRBD2. The CDR3 DNA is TGCGCCAGCAGGACTAGCGGGGGCTCTGGGGCCAACGTCCTGACTTTC. It codes for CASRTSGGSGANVLTF.